This T cell receptor (beta chain) was identified during a study of cytotoxic CD8 clonotypes in ibrutinib-treated CLL. To note about this clone: What it recognizes is unknown.

Library input was roughly 1.8 micrograms of DNA from cryopreserved PBMCs. Whole-study results and caveats: Higher clonality was seen at ibrutinib response and a return toward baseline at progression. Sustained-remission and progressing patients had different sampling times. While tracking circulating CD8+ T-cell counts, baseline clonality exceeded that of age-matched healthy donors.

Here immunoSEQ multiplex PCR was the method, and the copy in TCRdb shows in-frame clones only, minus some. The table shows 200,000 or so clones, with more than 65% occurring only once. Germline V gene lookup returns CDR1 SGHRS and CDR2 YFSETQ. This CDR3 is 14 amino acids long. V was trimmed by 2 bases and J by 3 bases, leaving 9 bases between them. The source was PBMCs, collected after 12 months of ibrutinib treatment. The chain employs TRBV5-1 and TRBJ2-1; D might be TRBD1 or TRBD2, each matching 5 bases. The source of this sequence is a human donor with chronic lymphocytic leukemia. The CDR3 loop reads CASSFGAIYNEQFF. CDR3 coding DNA: TGCGCCAGCAGCTTCGGGGCCATCTACAATGAGCAGTTCTTC.